One and the same sample provided the 12 T cell receptor beta chains below, sequenced in a study of memory CD4+ T cells and cytomegalovirus serostatus. Using immunoSEQ multiplex PCR, the repertoire was profiled, and TCRdb retains in-frame clones only, with some absent. The sample has 52,000 or so clones, approximately 83% seen once. The sort gate was single viable CD3+CD4+CD8-CD45RO+ cells for memory CD4+ T cells. The specimen was memory CD4+ T cells from blood. These receptors were obtained from an adult in good health and CMV-seronegative.

The rearrangement joins TRBV11-2 to TRBJ1-3; D gene ambiguous. CDR1 is SGHAT and CDR2 is FQNNGV in the germline V gene. Trimming pared 3 bases from V and 2 bases from J, leaving 5 bases between. This CDR3 has 13 residues. CDR3 sequence: CASSFGAGNTIYF. DNA for the CDR3: TGTGCCAGCAGCTTTGGGGCTGGAAACACCATATATTTT.

The chain employs TRBV9 and TRBJ2-3; D call uncertain. Germline CDR1 and CDR2: SGDLS and YYNGEE. Trimming took 3 bases from V and 0 from J, leaving 14 bases between them. This CDR3 contains 16 residues. For the CDR3, the DNA is TGTGCCAGCAGCGGCAGGAAACCCAAAAGCACAGATACGCAGTATTTT. Translated, it gives CASSGRKPKSTDTQYF. The variable domain in full, with the rest retrieved from reference TRBV9 and TRBJ2-3, is DSGVTQTPKHLITATGQRVTLRCSPRSGDLSVYWYQQSLDQGLQFLIQYYNGEERAKGNILERFSAQQFPDLHSELNLSSLELGDSALYFCASSGRKPKSTDTQYFGPGTRLTVL.

The DNA for the CDR3 is TGTGCCAGCAGCGTAGCCGACAGGGGAATCGAGACCCAGTACTTC. Its translation: CASSVADRGIETQYF. The chain has TRBV9 and TRBJ2-5, with 8 positions matching TRBD1. J lost 5 bases, V lost 0 bases, and 6 bases had no gene match. Germline CDR1 SGDLS, CDR2 YYNGEE. The length of the CDR3 is 15 residues.

The chain couples TRBV5-1 to TRBJ2-7, with a possible D match to TRBD1 (5 bases). V was cut by 5 bases and J by 2 bases, with 11 bases left in between. The CDR3 covers 13 residues. Germline CDR1 SGHRS, CDR2 YFSETQ. This CDR3 is CASREGVAYEQYF. CDR3 DNA: TGCGCCAGCAGGGAAGGGGTCGCCTACGAGCAGTACTTC.

The rearrangement links TRBV11-2 to TRBJ2-7; 7 positions agree with TRBD1. Germline lookup yields CDR1 SGHAT and CDR2 FQNNGV. This CDR3 has 15 amino acids. V was pared by 4 bases and J by 2 bases, with 8 bases of the junction left unmatched. The CDR3 loop is CASSSYRGLAYEQYF. The CDR3 bases are TGTGCCAGCAGCTCCTACAGGGGTTTAGCCTACGAGCAGTACTTC. Full variable domain (remainder filled in from reference TRBV11-2 and TRBJ2-7): EAGVAQSPRYKIIEKRQSVAFWCNPISGHATLYWYQQILGQGPKLLIQFQNNGVVDDSQLPKDRFSAERLKGVDSTLKIQPAKLEDSAVYLCASSSYRGLAYEQYFGPGTRLTVT.

The chain joins TRBV6-1 to TRBJ2-1; 10 nucleotides line up with TRBD2. The length of the CDR3 is 15 residues. The V and J ends lost 4 bases and 7 bases, in that order; junction bases with no gene match: 7. Germline lookup yields CDR1 MNHNS and CDR2 SASEGT. This chain's CDR3 is CASSGKTSGRNEQFF. CDR3 nucleotide sequence: TGTGCCAGCAGTGGTAAGACTAGCGGGCGGAATGAGCAGTTCTTC.

This clone was seen only a few times. The CDR3 here is CASSTTIGGEAFF. Written as DNA, the CDR3 is TGTGCCAGCAGTACGACAATAGGCGGTGAAGCTTTCTTT. The rearrangement links TRBV6-1 to TRBJ1-1; D unclear. Germline CDR1 reads MNHNS; CDR2 reads SASEGT. There are 13 residues in the CDR3. V lost 5 bases and J 7 bases, leaving 14 bases between the germline ends.

This chain connects TRBV6-5 to TRBJ1-2; TRBD1 aligns across 7 bases. Looked up from germline, CDR1 is MNHEY and CDR2 is SVGAGI. The V segment lost 8 bases and the J segment 8 bases; nucleotides outside the gene matches: 11. The CDR3 length is 13 residues. The CDR3 is CASSGGPRGGYTF. The CDR3 nucleotides read TGTGCCAGCTCAGGGGGACCCCGGGGCGGCTACACCTTC.

This clone has more than one count but fewer than ten. V usage is TRBV5-6 and J usage is TRBJ1-2; 9 bases match TRBD1. From germline, CDR1 is SGHDT and CDR2 YYEEEE. This CDR3 comprises 15 residues. With 2 bases clipped from V and 2 bases from J, the junction kept 4 bases outside the gene matches. The CDR3 region has the DNA TGTGCCAGCAGCTTTAGGGACAGGGTCAACTATGGCTACACCTTC. Protein product: CASSFRDRVNYGYTF. The full variable domain, with the rest looked up from reference TRBV5-6 and TRBJ1-2, is DAGVTQSPTHLIKTRGQQVTLRCSPKSGHDTVSWYQQALGQGPQFIFQYYEEEERQRGNFPDRFSGHQFPNYSSELNVNALLLGDSALYLCASSFRDRVNYGYTFGSGTRLTVV.

The chain links TRBV7-9 to TRBJ1-2, with unresolved D. CDR3 size: 12 residues. Germline-derived CDR1 and CDR2 are SEHNR and FQNEAQ (reference sequence). V dropped 2 bases and J dropped 5 bases, with 6 bases sitting between them. CDR3 nucleotides: TGTGCCAGCAGCTTATCTCTATATGGCTACACCTTC. The encoded protein is CASSLSLYGYTF.

The chain couples TRBV27 to TRBJ1-2; D remains unclear. V was shortened by 6 bases and J by 0 bases, with 8 bases between the two germline ends. The germline CDR1 and CDR2 sequences are MNHEY and SMNVEV (reference sequence). This CDR3 spans 13 amino acids. The CDR3 sequence: CASREVANYGYTF. As DNA, the CDR3 is TGTGCCAGCAGAGAAGTAGCTAACTATGGCTACACCTTC.

V is TRBV7-2 and J is TRBJ1-3; D is uncertain. The V and J ends lost 5 bases and 0 bases respectively, with 8 bases between them. Germline assignment: CDR1 SGHTA and CDR2 FQGNSA. The CDR3 spans 14 residues. CDR3 in amino acids: CASSARSSGNTIYF. CDR3 coding DNA: TGTGCCAGCAGCGCGCGGAGCTCTGGAAACACCATATATTTT.